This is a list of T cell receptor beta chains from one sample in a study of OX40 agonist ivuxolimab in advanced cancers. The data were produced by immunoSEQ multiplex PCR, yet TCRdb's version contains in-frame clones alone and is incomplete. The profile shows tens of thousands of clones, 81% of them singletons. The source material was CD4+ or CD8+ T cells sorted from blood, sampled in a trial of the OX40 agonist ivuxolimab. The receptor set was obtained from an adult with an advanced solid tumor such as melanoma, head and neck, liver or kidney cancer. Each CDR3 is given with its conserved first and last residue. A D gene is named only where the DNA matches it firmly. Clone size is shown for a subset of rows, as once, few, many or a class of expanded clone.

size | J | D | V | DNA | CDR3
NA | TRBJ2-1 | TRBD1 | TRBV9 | TGTGCCAGCAGCGTTGGGACAGGGGACAATGAGCAGTTCTTC | CASSVGTGDNEQFF
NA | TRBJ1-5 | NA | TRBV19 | TGTGCCAGTAGCGTGGACAGTAGCAATCAGCCCCAGCATTTT | CASSVDSSNQPQHF
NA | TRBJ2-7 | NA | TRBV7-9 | TGTGCCAGCAGCTTAAACCCCTACGAGCAGTACTTC | CASSLNPYEQYF
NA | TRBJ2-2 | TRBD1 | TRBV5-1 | TGCGCCAGCAGCTTGGATCGGGACAGGGTGAATTTAGTAGGTACCGGGGAGCTGTTTTTT | CASSLDRDRVNLVGTGELFF
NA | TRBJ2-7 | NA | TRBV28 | TGTGCCAGCAGTCCCGATACCTACGAGCAGTACTTC | CASSPDTYEQYF
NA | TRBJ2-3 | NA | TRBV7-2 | TGTGCCAGCAGTTCGGGACGCTCCGGGACACACACAGATACGCAGTATTTT | CASSSGRSGTHTDTQYF
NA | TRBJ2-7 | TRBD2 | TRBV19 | TGTGCCAGTAGTAAAGCGGGAAGCATTTACGAGCAGTACTTC | CASSKAGSIYEQYF
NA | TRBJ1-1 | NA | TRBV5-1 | TGCGCCAGCAGCTTGGACGGAGTGAACACTGAAGCTTTCTTT | CASSLDGVNTEAFF
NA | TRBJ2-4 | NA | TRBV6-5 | TGTGCCAGCAGTTACGGACCCCCAGGGGACATTCAGTACTTC | CASSYGPPGDIQYF
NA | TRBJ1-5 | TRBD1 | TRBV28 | TGTGCCAGCACCCAACAGGGGCGCAAGAATCAGCCCCAGCATTTT | CASTQQGRKNQPQHF
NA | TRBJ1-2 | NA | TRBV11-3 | TGTGCCAGCAGCTTCAACAGGGTAAACTATGGCTACACCTTC | CASSFNRVNYGYTF
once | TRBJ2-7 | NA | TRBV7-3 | TGTGCCAGCAGCCTGGAGACCCTCTACGAGCAGTACTTC | CASSLETLYEQYF
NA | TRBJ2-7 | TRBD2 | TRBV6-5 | TGTGCCAGCAGTTACGGTGGGGGGGCCTACGAGCAGTACTTC | CASSYGGGAYEQYF
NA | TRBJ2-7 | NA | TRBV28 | TGTGCCAGCAGTTTAGTAGGCGGGACCCTGGTCTACGAGCAGTACTTC | CASSLVGGTLVYEQYF
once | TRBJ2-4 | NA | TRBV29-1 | TGCAGCGTTCAAGGTGGAGCCAAAAACATTCAGTACTTC | CSVQGGAKNIQYF
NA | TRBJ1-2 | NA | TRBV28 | TGTGCCAGCAGTGGACAGTTTTATGGCTACACCTTC | CASSGQFYGYTF
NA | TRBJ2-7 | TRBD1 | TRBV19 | TGTGCCAGTAGTATCCGGGACAGGGATTACGAGCAGTACTTC | CASSIRDRDYEQYF
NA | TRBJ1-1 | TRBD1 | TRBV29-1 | TGCAGCGTTTTGACAGGGGGCCTGACTGAAGCTTTCTTT | CSVLTGGLTEAFF
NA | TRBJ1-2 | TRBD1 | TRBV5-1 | TGCGCCAGCAGACCCCCGGGACAGGGGGCGCCTGGCTATGGCTACACCTTC | CASRPPGQGAPGYGYTF
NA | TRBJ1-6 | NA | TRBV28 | TGTGCCAGCAGTTTATATCAGGGACGAGAATCACCCCTCCACTTT | CASSLYQGRESPLHF
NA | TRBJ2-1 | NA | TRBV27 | TGTGCCAGCAGTTTATCTATCGGGGGAAATGAGCAGTTCTTC | CASSLSIGGNEQFF
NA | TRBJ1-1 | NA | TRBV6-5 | TGTGCCAGCAGTACCGGGACCCCCGAGTACACTGAAGCTTTCTTT | CASSTGTPEYTEAFF
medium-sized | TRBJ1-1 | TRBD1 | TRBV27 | TGTGCCAGCAGGTGGACAGGGATGAACACTGAAGCTTTCTTT | CASRWTGMNTEAFF
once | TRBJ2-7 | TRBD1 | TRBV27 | TGTGCCAGCAGTTTATTTACAGGGGGCGCTGGATACGAGCAGTACTTC | CASSLFTGGAGYEQYF
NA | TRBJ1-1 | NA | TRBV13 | TGTGCCAGCAGCTTCGGGTCGAACACTGAAGCTTTCTTT | CASSFGSNTEAFF
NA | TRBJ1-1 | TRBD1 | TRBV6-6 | TGTGCCAGCAGTTTGACAGGGGAGAACACTGAAGCTTTCTTT | CASSLTGENTEAFF
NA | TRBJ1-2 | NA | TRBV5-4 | TGTGCCAGCAGCTACGAGGGGGCTAACTATGGCTACACCTTC | CASSYEGANYGYTF
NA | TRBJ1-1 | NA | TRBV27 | TGTGCCACCGGGACCGCCCCTCTGAACACTGAAGCTTTCTTT | CATGTAPLNTEAFF
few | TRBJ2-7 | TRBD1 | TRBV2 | TGTGCCAGCGGACAGGGGATCTCCTACGAGCAGTACTTC | CASGQGISYEQYF
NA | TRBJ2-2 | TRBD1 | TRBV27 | TGTGCCAGCAGAACCCGGGACAGGGAGACCGGGGAGCTGTTTTTT | CASRTRDRETGELFF
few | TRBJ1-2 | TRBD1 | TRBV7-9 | TGTGCCAGCAGCGACAGGGTTTCGGATGGCTACACCTTC | CASSDRVSDGYTF
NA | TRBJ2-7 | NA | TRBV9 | TGTGCCAGCAGCGATGGGCTCGGGCACGAGCAGTACTTC | CASSDGLGHEQYF
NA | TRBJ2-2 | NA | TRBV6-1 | TGTGCCAGCAGTGAAACCGCCGGGGAGCTGTTTTTT | CASSETAGELFF
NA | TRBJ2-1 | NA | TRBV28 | TGTGCCAGCAGTTTAGGGCCCTACAATGAGCAGTTCTTC | CASSLGPYNEQFF
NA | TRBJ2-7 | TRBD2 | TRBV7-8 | TGTGCCAGCAGCCCGGGACTAGCGCTCTTCTACGAGCAGTACTTC | CASSPGLALFYEQYF
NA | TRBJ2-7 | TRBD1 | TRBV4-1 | TGCGCCAGCAGCCACGTGGACAGGACCGAGCAGTACTTC | CASSHVDRTEQYF
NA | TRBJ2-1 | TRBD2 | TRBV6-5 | TGTGCCAGCGCACTAGCGGAGACCTACAATGAGCAGTTCTTC | CASALAETYNEQFF
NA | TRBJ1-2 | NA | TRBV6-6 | TGTGTCAGCAGTTACCTTTCGGACTATGGCTACACCTTC | CVSSYLSDYGYTF
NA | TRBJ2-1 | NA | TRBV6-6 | TGTGCCAGCAGTTACCCAGTCGACAGCAACAATGAGCAGTTCTTC | CASSYPVDSNNEQFF
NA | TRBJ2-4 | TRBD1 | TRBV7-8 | TGTGCCAGCAGCTCCATTGGACAGGGAGGACACATTCAGTACTTC | CASSSIGQGGHIQYF
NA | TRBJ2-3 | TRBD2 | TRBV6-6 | TGTGCCAGCAGTGGGCTAGCGGGGTCAGATACGCAGTATTTT | CASSGLAGSDTQYF
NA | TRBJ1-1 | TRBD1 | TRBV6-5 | TGTGCCAGCAGTTACAACAGGGGGAACACTGAAGCTTTCTTT | CASSYNRGNTEAFF
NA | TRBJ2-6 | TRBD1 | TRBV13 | TGTGCCAGTCTAGGGACAGAGCACTCTGGGGCCAACGTCCTGACTTTC | CASLGTEHSGANVLTF
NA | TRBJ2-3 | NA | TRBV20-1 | TGCACCGCCTGGGGAGATACGCAGTATTTT | CTAWGDTQYF
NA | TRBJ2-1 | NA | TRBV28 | TGTGCCAGCAGTTTACCCACCTGGGTTAGCTCCTACAATGAGCAGTTCTTC | CASSLPTWVSSYNEQFF
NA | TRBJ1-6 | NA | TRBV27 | TGTGCCAGCAGTAAGGTCAGGGTCTTAAATTCACCCCTCCACTTT | CASSKVRVLNSPLHF
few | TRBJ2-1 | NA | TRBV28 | TGTGCCAGCAGTTTATACCGCATCAATGAGCAGTTCTTC | CASSLYRINEQFF
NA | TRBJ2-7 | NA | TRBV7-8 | TGTGCCAGCAGCCCGCCCGCTCGGGGGGCTCGATACGAGCAGTACTTC | CASSPPARGARYEQYF
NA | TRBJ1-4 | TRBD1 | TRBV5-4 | TGTGCCAGCAGCCTCCGGACAGGGGGCACTAATGAAAAACTGTTTTTT | CASSLRTGGTNEKLFF
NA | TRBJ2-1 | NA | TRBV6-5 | TGTGCCAGCAGTTTAGGGACGGTCCACAATGAGCAGTTCTTC | CASSLGTVHNEQFF
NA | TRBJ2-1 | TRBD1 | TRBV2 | TGTGCCAGCTTAGGGGACAGGCGGGTCAATGAGCAGTTCTTC | CASLGDRRVNEQFF
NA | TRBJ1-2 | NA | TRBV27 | TGTGCCAGCAGTTTTGGGCGCGGGGACTATGGCTACACCTTC | CASSFGRGDYGYTF
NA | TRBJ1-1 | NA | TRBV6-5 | TGTGCCAGCAGCCGTCAGGGATCGGCTGAAGCTTTCTTT | CASSRQGSAEAFF
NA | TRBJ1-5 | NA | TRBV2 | TGTGCCAGCACCATGACAGACAATCAGCCCCAGCATTTT | CASTMTDNQPQHF
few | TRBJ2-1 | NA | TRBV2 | TGTGCCAGCAGTGAGTGGACAGCCTACAATGAGCAGTTCTTC | CASSEWTAYNEQFF
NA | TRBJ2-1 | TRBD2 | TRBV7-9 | TGTGCCAGCCAGACGACTAGCGGGAGTGAGAATGAGCAGTTCTTC | CASQTTSGSENEQFF
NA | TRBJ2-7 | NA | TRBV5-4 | TGTGCCAGCAGCTTGTACGACTCCCCCTACGAGCAGTACTTC | CASSLYDSPYEQYF
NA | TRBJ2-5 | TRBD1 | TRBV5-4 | TGTGCCAGCAGTGTCACAGGGGATCAAGAGACCCAGTACTTC | CASSVTGDQETQYF
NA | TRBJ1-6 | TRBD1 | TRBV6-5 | TGTGCCGCTCCCATTACAGGGGACTCACCCCTCCACTTT | CAAPITGDSPLHF